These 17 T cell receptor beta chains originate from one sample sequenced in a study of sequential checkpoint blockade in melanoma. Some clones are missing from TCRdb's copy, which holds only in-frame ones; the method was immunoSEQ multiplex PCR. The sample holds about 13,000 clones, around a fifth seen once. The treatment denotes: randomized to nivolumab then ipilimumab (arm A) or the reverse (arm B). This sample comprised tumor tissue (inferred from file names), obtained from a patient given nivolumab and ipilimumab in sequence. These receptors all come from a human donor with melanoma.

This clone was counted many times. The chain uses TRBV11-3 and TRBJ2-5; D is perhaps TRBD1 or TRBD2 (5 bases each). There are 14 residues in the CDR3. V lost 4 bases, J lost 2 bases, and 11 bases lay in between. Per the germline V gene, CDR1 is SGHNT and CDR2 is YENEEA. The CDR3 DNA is TGTGCCAGCAGCTCGGGACCGTGGCAAGAGACCCAGTACTTC. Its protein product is CASSSGPWQETQYF.

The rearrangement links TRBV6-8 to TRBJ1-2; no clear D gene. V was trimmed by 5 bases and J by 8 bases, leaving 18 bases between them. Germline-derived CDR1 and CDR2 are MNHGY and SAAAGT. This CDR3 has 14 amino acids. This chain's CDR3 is CASSANWGSRGYTF. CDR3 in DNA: TGTGCCAGCAGTGCGAACTGGGGATCACGAGGCTACACCTTC.

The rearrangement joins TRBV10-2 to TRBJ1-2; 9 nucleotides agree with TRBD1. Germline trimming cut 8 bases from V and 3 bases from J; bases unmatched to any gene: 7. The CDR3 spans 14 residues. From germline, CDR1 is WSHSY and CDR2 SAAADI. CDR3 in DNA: TGCGCCAGCGGTCTACAGGGGGCTTACTATGGCTACACCTTC. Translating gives CASGLQGAYYGYTF.

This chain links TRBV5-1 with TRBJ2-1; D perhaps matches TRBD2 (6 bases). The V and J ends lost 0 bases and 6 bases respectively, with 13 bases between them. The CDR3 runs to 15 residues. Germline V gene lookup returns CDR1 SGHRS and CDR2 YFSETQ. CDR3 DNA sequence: TGCGCCAGCAGCTTGGGACTGGCGGGGACCAATGAGCAGTTCTTC. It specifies CASSLGLAGTNEQFF.

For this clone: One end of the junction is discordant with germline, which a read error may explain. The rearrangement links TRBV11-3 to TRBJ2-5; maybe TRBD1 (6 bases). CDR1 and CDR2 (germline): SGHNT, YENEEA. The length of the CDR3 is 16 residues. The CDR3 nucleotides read TGTGCCAGCAGGTTAGACGAAGTTGGTCAGGGGGAGACCCAGTACTTC. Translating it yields CASRLDEVGQGETQYF.

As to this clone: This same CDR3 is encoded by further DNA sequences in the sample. The CDR3 nucleotides read TGTGCCAGCAGTTTAGGACAGGGGTATGGCTACACCTTC. It specifies CASSLGQGYGYTF. This sequence joins TRBV28 and TRBJ1-2; 9 positions agree with TRBD1. The V and J ends lost 2 bases and 5 bases, in that order; junction bases with no gene match: 0. Germline assignment: CDR1 MDHEN and CDR2 SYDVKM. The CDR3 has 13 amino acids.

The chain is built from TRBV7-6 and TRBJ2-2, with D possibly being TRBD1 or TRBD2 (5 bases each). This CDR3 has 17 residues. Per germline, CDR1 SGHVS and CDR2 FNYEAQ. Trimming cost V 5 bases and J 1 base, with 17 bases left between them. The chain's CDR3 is CASSPSGGSVNTGELFF. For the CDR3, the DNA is TGTGCCAGCAGCCCATCTGGGGGTAGCGTGAACACCGGGGAGCTGTTTTTT.

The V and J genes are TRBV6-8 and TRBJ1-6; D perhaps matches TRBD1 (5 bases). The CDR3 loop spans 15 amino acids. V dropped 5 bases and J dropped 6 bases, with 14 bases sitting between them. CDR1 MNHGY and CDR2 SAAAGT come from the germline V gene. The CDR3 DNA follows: TGTGCCAGCAGTATACGGACACGGGGTAATTCACCCCTCCACTTT. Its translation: CASSIRTRGNSPLHF.

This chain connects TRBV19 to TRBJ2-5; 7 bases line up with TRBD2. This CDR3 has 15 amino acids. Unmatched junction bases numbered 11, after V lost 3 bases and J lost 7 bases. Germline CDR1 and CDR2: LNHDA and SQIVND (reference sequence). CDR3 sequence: CASSIMASSGGTQYF. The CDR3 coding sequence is TGTGCCAGTAGTATCATGGCCTCCTCGGGGGGGACCCAGTACTTC.

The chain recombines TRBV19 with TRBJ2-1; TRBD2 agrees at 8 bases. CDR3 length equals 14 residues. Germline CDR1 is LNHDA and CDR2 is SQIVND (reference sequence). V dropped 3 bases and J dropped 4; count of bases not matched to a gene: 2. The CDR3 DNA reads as TGTGCCAGTAGTATGGGACTAGTTTACAATGAGCAGTTCTTC. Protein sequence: CASSMGLVYNEQFF. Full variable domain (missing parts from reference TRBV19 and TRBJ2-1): DGGITQSPKYLFRKEGQNVTLSCEQNLNHDAMYWYRQDPGQGLRLIYYSQIVNDFQKGDIAEGYSVSREKKESFPLTVTSAQKNPTAFYLCASSMGLVYNEQFFGPGTRLTVL.

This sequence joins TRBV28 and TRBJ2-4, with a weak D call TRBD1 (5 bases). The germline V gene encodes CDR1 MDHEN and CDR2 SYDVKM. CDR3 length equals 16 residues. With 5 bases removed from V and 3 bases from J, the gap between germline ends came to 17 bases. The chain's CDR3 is CASSLRGYKVKNIQYF. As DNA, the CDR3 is TGTGCCAGCAGTCTTAGGGGTTATAAGGTCAAAAACATTCAGTACTTC. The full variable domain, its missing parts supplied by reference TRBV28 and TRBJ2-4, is DVKVTQSSRYLVKRTGEKVFLECVQDMDHENMFWYRQDPGLGLRLIYFSYDVKMKEKGDIPEGYSVSREKKERFSLILESASTNQTSMYLCASSLRGYKVKNIQYFGAGTRLSVL.

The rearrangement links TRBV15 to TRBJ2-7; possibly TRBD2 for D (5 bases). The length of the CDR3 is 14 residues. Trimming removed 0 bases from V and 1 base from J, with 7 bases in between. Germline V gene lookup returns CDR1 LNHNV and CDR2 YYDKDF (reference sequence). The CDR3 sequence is CATSRDPGSYEQYF. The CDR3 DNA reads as TGTGCCACCAGCAGAGATCCGGGGTCCTACGAGCAGTACTTC.

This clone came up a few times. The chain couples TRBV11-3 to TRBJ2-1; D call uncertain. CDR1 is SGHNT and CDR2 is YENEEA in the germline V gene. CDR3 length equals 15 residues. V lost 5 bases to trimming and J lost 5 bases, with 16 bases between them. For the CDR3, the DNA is TGTGCCAGCAGCGCGACTCTTTCCTTCCACAATGAGCAGTTCTTC. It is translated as CASSATLSFHNEQFF.

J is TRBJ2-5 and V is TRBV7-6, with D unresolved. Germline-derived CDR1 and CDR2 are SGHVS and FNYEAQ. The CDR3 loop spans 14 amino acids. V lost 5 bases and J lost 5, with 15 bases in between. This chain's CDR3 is CASSPLPLGETQYF. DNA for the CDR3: TGTGCCAGCAGCCCCCTTCCACTTGGGGAGACCCAGTACTTC.

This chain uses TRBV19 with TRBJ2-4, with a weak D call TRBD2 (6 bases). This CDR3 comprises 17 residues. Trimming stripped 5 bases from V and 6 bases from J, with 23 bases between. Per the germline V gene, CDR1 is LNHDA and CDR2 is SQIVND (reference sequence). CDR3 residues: CASSYSFAGGPRNIQYF. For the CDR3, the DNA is TGTGCCAGTAGTTACTCCTTCGCRGGAGGGCCTAGAAACATTCAGTACTTC.

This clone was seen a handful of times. The CDR3 sequence: CASSRTSHGTDTQYF. CDR3 coding DNA: TGTGCCAGTAGCCGGACTAGCCATGGCACAGATACGCAGTATTTT. This chain connects TRBV19 to TRBJ2-3; TRBD2 aligns across 8 bases. Germline lookup yields CDR1 LNHDA and CDR2 SQIVND (reference sequence). The trim removed 6 bases at V and 1 base at J, leaving 6 bases unmatched. The CDR3 runs to 15 residues.

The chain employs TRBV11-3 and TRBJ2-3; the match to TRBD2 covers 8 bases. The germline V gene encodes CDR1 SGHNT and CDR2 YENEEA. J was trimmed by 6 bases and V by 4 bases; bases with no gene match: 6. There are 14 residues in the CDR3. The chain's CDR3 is CASSSPSGGDTQYF. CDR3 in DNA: TGTGCCAGCAGCTCACCGAGCGGGGGTGATACGCAGTATTTT.